A selection of T cell receptor beta chains follows, all from one sample in a study of metastatic and nonmetastatic thyroid tumors. Using MiXCR, TCRdb re-called clones from the PCR reads. Of about 19,000 clones listed, 34% were seen once; the top ten hold less than 12%. The sequenced sample was tumor tissue. The receptors shown here come from a male donor with papillary thyroid cancer or a benign thyroid nodule (not recorded which). Some clones in this sample may be carry-over from other donors' samples. The CDR3 runs from the conserved cysteine through the conserved F or W. A D gene is named only where the DNA matches it firmly. Only part of the rows carry a size: once, few, many, or a class if the clone is expanded.

D | J | V | size | DNA | CDR3
- | TRBJ2-7 | TRBV3-1 | - | TGTGCCAGCAGCCAAGACTACGAGCAGTACTTC | CASSQDYEQYF
TRBD1 | TRBJ1-2 | TRBV7-3 | few | TGTGCCAGCAGCCAGACAGGGAGTTATGGCTACACCTTC | CASSQTGSYGYTF
- | TRBJ1-2 | TRBV20-1 | - | TGCAGTTCCGGCACGTCAATAGGGGGGGAGTATGGCTACACCTTC | CSSGTSIGGEYGYTF
- | TRBJ2-7 | TRBV7-2 | - | TGTGCCAGCAGCTTATCAAGGGGCCTCTACGAGCAGTACTTC | CASSLSRGLYEQYF
- | TRBJ2-7 | TRBV5-1 | - | TGCGCCAGCAGCTTGTCCATCGGGGGGCCCCCCCACGAGCAGTACTTC | CASSLSIGGPPHEQYF
- | TRBJ2-2 | TRBV6-1 | - | TGTGCCAGCAGATGGGGGGCTCTGTCCGGGGAGCTGTTTTTT | CASRWGALSGELFF
- | TRBJ2-7 | TRBV6-2/TRBV6-3 | - | TGTGCCAGCAGTTACTCGGGCGCGGGCTCCTACGAGCAGTACTTC | CASSYSGAGSYEQYF
- | TRBJ2-5 | TRBV11-2 | - | TGTGCCAGCAGCTCAGAATGGAGAGAAGAGACCCAGTACTTC | CASSSEWREETQYF
- | TRBJ2-3 | TRBV6-1 | many | TGTGCCAGCAGTTCCGCACAAGATACGCAGTATTTT | CASSSAQDTQYF
- | TRBJ1-6 | TRBV9 | - | TGTGCCAGCAGCGTAGCAAGTGGGAGGAATTCACCCCTCCACTTT | CASSVASGRNSPLHF
- | TRBJ1-6 | TRBV20-1 | medium-sized | TGCAGTGCTAGAGGCCGGGCAGGGTATAATTCACCCCTCCACTTT | CSARGRAGYNSPLHF
- | TRBJ2-1 | TRBV20-1 | medium-sized | TGCAGTGCTAAACTTGATACACTAAACAATGAGCAGTTCTTC | CSAKLDTLNNEQFF
- | TRBJ1-6 | TRBV7-3 | - | TGTGCCAGCAGCAATAGCAATTCACCCCTCCACTTT | CASSNSNSPLHF
TRBD1 | TRBJ2-7 | TRBV27 | few | TGTGCCAGCGAGGGACAGGGGTCCTACGAGCAGTACTTC | CASEGQGSYEQYF
- | TRBJ2-7 | TRBV28 | - | TGTGCCAGCAGGCCCGCGGGATTCTACGAGCAGTACTTC | CASRPAGFYEQYF
TRBD1 | TRBJ1-6 | TRBV6-2/TRBV6-3 | few | TGTGCCAGCCGCGGGACAGGGTCTTCACCCCTCCACTTT | CASRGTGSSPLHF
TRBD2 | TRBJ2-7 | TRBV20-1 | medium-sized | TGCAGTCCCTATCGACTAGCGGGAGGGAGAGTTCACTACGAGCAGTACTTC | CSPYRLAGGRVHYEQYF
- | TRBJ2-3 | TRBV2 | - | TGTGCCAGCAGGGTACTATCGGTGCGCACAGATACGCAGTATTTT | CASRVLSVRTDTQYF
TRBD1 | TRBJ1-6 | TRBV5-1 | - | TGCGCCAGCAGGAAGGGGACAGAAAATTCACCCCTCCACTTT | CASRKGTENSPLHF
- | TRBJ1-1 | TRBV28 | - | TGTGCCAGCAGTCGTTCTTTACGTGGCATGAACACTGAAGCTTTCTTT | CASSRSLRGMNTEAFF
- | TRBJ2-6 | TRBV20-1 | many | TGCAGTGCTAGAGAGGTCGCCTTGTTTGGTTCTGGGGCCAACGTCCTGACTTTC | CSAREVALFGSGANVLTF
TRBD1 | TRBJ1-4 | TRBV27 | many | TGTGCCAGCAGTTTTGGGACAGGGCCGGGAAAACTGTTTTTT | CASSFGTGPGKLFF
TRBD1 | TRBJ1-2 | TRBV28 | - | TGTGCCAGCAGTCTCCCCGGGACAGTAACCTATGGCTACACCTTC | CASSLPGTVTYGYTF
- | TRBJ1-5 | TRBV29-1 | many | TGCAGCGTTGAAGTCTTTGGAGCCCAGCATTTT | CSVEVFGAQHF
TRBD1 | TRBJ2-3 | TRBV5-4 | many | TGTGCCAGCAGCTTGGAAGGGGGCGGTAGGGATACGCAGTATTTT | CASSLEGGGRDTQYF
TRBD1 | TRBJ1-2 | TRBV6-5 | medium-sized | TGTGCCAGCAGTTACTCGGGGGGACAGACTAACTATGGCTACACCTTC | CASSYSGGQTNYGYTF
TRBD1 | TRBJ2-7 | TRBV28 | many | TGTGCCAGCAGTTTCGGACAGGGGAGGGCCGAGCAGTACTTC | CASSFGQGRAEQYF
TRBD2 | TRBJ2-1 | TRBV9 | many | TGTGCCAGCAGCGCTAGTAGCGGGAGCTCCTACAATGAGCAGTTCTTC | CASSASSGSSYNEQFF